One sample yielded the 28 T cell receptor beta chains listed below, sequenced in a study of beta chain features in type 1 diabetes. Study-wide findings and caveats: Type 1 diabetes patients had moderately but significantly shorter TCRB CDR3s in all four CD4+ subsets.

These TCRs are of unknown antigen specificity. The whole isolated RNA underwent reverse transcription, so sequencing captured expressed TCRB transcripts. Libraries were prepared by immunoSEQ multiplex PCR; TCRdb keeps only in-frame clonotypes and omits some of them. Here the sample spans just under 150,000 clones, about 12% being singletons. Sequenced sample: central memory CD4+ T cells from blood. The receptors were sampled from a man younger than 30 with type 1 diabetes.

This clone showed up just a few times. This rearrangement joins TRBV10-3 to TRBJ1-1; D ambiguous. The V end lost 8 bases, the J end lost 5 bases, and 15 bases lay between the germline ends. Per germline, CDR1 ENHRY and CDR2 SYGVKD. The CDR3 is 13 residues long. Written as DNA, the CDR3 is TGTGCCATCCAAAAGGCGGAGGAGACTGAAGCTTTCTTT. Translated: CAIQKAEETEAFF.

A note on this clone: Germline is not matched at one junction end, which may reflect a read error. V usage is TRBV5-1 and J usage is TRBJ2-2; D gene ambiguous. The CDR3 contains 12 residues. CDR1 SGHRS and CDR2 YFSETQ come from the germline V gene. The CDR3 here is CASSSNSGELFF. Written as DNA, the CDR3 is TGCGCCAGCAGCTCAAACAGCGGGGAGCTGTTTTTT.

This clone has more than one count but fewer than ten. The V call is TRBV6-5, the J call TRBJ2-1; D ambiguous. This CDR3 contains 12 residues. V lost 7 bases to trimming and J lost 6 bases, with 10 bases between them. Germline-derived CDR1 and CDR2 are MNHEY and SVGAGI. The CDR3 here is CASTDRANEQFF. The CDR3 bases are TGTGCCAGCACCGACCGAGCCAATGAGCAGTTCTTC.

V usage is TRBV27 and J usage is TRBJ1-6; 7 bases map to TRBD1. Germline assignment: CDR1 MNHEY and CDR2 SMNVEV (reference sequence). CDR3 length: 15 residues. The V segment lost 3 bases and the J segment 8 bases; nucleotides outside the gene matches: 7. The CDR3 sequence is CASSFLQTGDSPLHF. DNA of the CDR3: TGTGCCAGCAGTTTCCTCCAAACAGGGGATTCACCCCTCCACTTT.

A few counts support this clone. It is likely a read error, because the conserved phenylalanine at the end of the CDR3 is missing. The limits of the CDR3 on the DNA are not certain, so only TCRdb's listed CDR3 is given. The chain links TRBV7-9 to TRBJ1-1; the table assigns TRBD1, which was not confirmed against the DNA. Germline-derived CDR1 and CDR2 are SEHNR and FQNEAQ (reference sequence). Counting both end residues, the CDR3 totals 12 amino acids. The CDR3 region is CASSFDRGEPAI.

The gene calls are TRBV6-1 and TRBJ2-3; 10 bases agree with TRBD1. Germline V gene lookup returns CDR1 MNHNS and CDR2 SASEGT. This CDR3 is built from 16 residues. Trimming removed 3 bases from V and 1 base from J; junction bases left unmatched: 4. The CDR3 nucleotides read TGTGCCAGCAGTGACCGGGACAGGGGAGGCACAGATACGCAGTATTTT. Protein: CASSDRDRGGTDTQYF.

This clone was counted between two and nine times. The chain has TRBV19 and TRBJ2-1; D is unresolved. The CDR3 consists of 13 residues. The V and J ends lost 3 bases and 9 bases respectively, with 12 bases between them. Per the germline V gene, CDR1 is LNHDA and CDR2 is SQIVND (reference sequence). The CDR3 sequence: CASSMLSYVEQFF. CDR3 nucleotide sequence: TGTGCCAGTAGTATGTTGAGTTACGTTGAGCAGTTCTTC.

This clone occurred a few times. The rearrangement joins TRBV5-1 to TRBJ2-3; 7 positions match TRBD1. Germline CDR1 and CDR2: SGHRS and YFSETQ. V trimming: 4 bases; J trimming: 2 bases; junction bases outside the gene matches: 10. The CDR3 is made up of 16 amino acids. CDR3 nucleotide sequence: TGCGCCAGCAGCGAGAAGACAGGGTCCCCCACAGATACGCAGTATTTT. Translation: CASSEKTGSPTDTQYF. Combining the CDR3 with reference TRBV5-1 and TRBJ2-3 gives the whole variable domain KAGVTQTPRYLIKTRGQQVTLSCSPISGHRSVSWYQQTPGQGLQFLFEYFSETQRNKGNFPGRFSGRQFSNSRSEMNVSTLELGDSALYLCASSEKTGSPTDTQYFGPGTRLTVL.

This clone was seen only once. Other DNA sequences in the sample encode the same CDR3. This chain uses TRBV7-2 with TRBJ2-6; possibly TRBD2 for D (5 bases). Germline assignment: CDR1 SGHTA and CDR2 FQGNSA. V lost 5 bases and J lost 4, with 18 bases in between. CDR3 length: 17 amino acids. CDR3 region: CASSPYITGSGANVLTF. In DNA, the CDR3 is TGTGCCAGCAGCCCTTACATCACGGGGTCAGGGGCCAACGTCCTGACTTTC.

A few counts support this clone. This chain uses TRBV6-5 with TRBJ1-4, with 7 bases fitting TRBD1. V was pared by 6 bases and J by 6 bases, with 10 bases of the junction left unmatched. Germline-derived CDR1 and CDR2 are MNHEY and SVGAGI. The CDR3 loop spans 15 amino acids. In DNA form, the CDR3 reads TGTGCCAGCAGACCCAGGGGCCAGGGGGATGAAAAACTGTTTTTT. The encoded protein is CASRPRGQGDEKLFF.

This clone has more than one count but fewer than ten. V gene TRBV7-6 combines with J gene TRBJ2-3; no definite D call. The CDR3 is 13 amino acids. Trimming removed 5 bases from V and 0 bases from J, with 6 bases in between. Germline loops: CDR1 SGHVS, CDR2 FNYEAQ. The CDR3 is CASSILSTDTQYF. The CDR3 coding sequence is TGTGCCAGCAGCATTTTAAGCACAGATACGCAGTATTTT.

This clone was counted ten times or more. The rearrangement uses TRBV14 and TRBJ1-1, with no clear D. The germline gives CDR1 SGHDN, CDR2 FVKESK. V lost 2 bases, J lost 0 bases, and 4 bases lay in between. CDR3 length: 13 amino acids. The CDR3 here is CASSQQLNTEAFF. The CDR3 bases are TGTGCCAGCAGCCAACAGTTGAACACTGAAGCTTTCTTT.

The chain has TRBV11-2 and TRBJ1-1; no clear D. This CDR3 has 16 residues. Trimming pared 6 bases from V and 3 bases from J, leaving 20 bases between. Germline V lookup: CDR1 SGHAT, CDR2 FQNNGV. The chain's CDR3 is CASSHRRILSDTEAFF. Here the CDR3 DNA reads TGTGCCAGCAGTCATAGGAGGATCCTATCAGACACTGAAGCTTTCTTT.

The rearrangement joins TRBV9 to TRBJ1-4; D uncertain. Trimming removed 4 bases from V and 8 bases from J, with 18 bases in between. The CDR3 covers 15 residues. Germline-derived CDR1 and CDR2 are SGDLS and YYNGEE. In nucleotides, the CDR3 is TGTGCCAGCAGCCCGGTCCAACGGGCGGACGAAAAACTGTTTTTT. Protein sequence: CASSPVQRADEKLFF.

The chain carries TRBV15 and TRBJ2-7; TRBD2 agrees at 8 bases. From germline, CDR1 is LNHNV and CDR2 YYDKDF (reference sequence). V shed 1 base, J shed 2 bases, and the junction held 1 base outside the gene matches. This CDR3 region has 14 residues. CDR3 coding DNA: TGTGCCACCAGCAGAGTGGGACTAGCCTACGAGCAGTACTTC. Its translation: CATSRVGLAYEQYF.

The CDR3: CASSPLGTGPDNEKLFF. CDR3 coding DNA: TGTGCCAGCAGCCCTCTCGGGACAGGCCCCGATAATGAAAAACTGTTTTTT. The genes are TRBV7-3 and TRBJ1-4, with 8 bases aligning to TRBD1. V lost 5 bases and J lost 4; bases outside the gene matches: 12. Looked up from germline, CDR1 is SGHTA and CDR2 is FQGTGA. The CDR3 sequence is 17 residues long.

The gene calls are TRBV6-1 and TRBJ2-7; D is ambiguous. Germline V lookup: CDR1 MNHNS, CDR2 SASEGT. The CDR3 contains 11 residues. The germline V and J ends were trimmed by 2 bases and 4 bases, with 3 bases remaining between them. The DNA for the CDR3 is TGTGCCAGCAGTGAATTGTACGAGCAGTACTTC. Protein sequence: CASSELYEQYF.

This clone was recorded many times. The J gene is TRBJ2-1, the V gene TRBV5-6; unclear D gene. The CDR3 is made up of 12 amino acids. Germline CDR1 and CDR2: SGHDT and YYEEEE. Trimming took 5 bases from V and 1 from J, leaving 4 bases between them. CDR3 DNA: TGTGCCAGCAGGTCTTCCTACAATGAGCAGTTCTTC. It translates to CASRSSYNEQFF. Together with reference TRBV5-6 and TRBJ2-1, the CDR3 gives the full variable domain: DAGVTQSPTHLIKTRGQQVTLRCSPKSGHDTVSWYQQALGQGPQFIFQYYEEEERQRGNFPDRFSGHQFPNYSSELNVNALLLGDSALYLCASRSSYNEQFFGPGTRLTVL.

This clone was counted between two and nine times. Other DNA sequences of this sample code for an identical CDR3. The chain joins TRBV29-1 to TRBJ2-7, with 9 bases aligning to TRBD1. The CDR3 loop spans 13 amino acids. Germline V gene lookup returns CDR1 SQVTM and CDR2 ANQGSEA. J gave up 5 bases and V 3 bases, and 5 bases lay outside the gene matches. DNA for the CDR3: TGCAGCGTTGACGGGACAGGGAACAACGAGCAGTACTTC. Amino acids: CSVDGTGNNEQYF.

This clone has a handful of counts. The chain recombines TRBV28 with TRBJ1-2; 9 bases agree with TRBD1. CDR3 length: 17 amino acids. The J segment lost 2 bases and the V segment lost 4 bases, leaving 11 bases of the junction unmatched. The germline V gene has CDR1 MDHEN and CDR2 SYDVKM. This CDR3 reads CASSSGTGRKGNYGYTF. CDR3 nucleotide sequence: TGTGCCAGCAGTTCGGGGACAGGGAGGAAGGGCAACTATGGCTACACCTTC.

By share, this clone counts as medium-sized. The chain combines TRBV14 with TRBJ2-6, with D unresolved. This CDR3 spans 15 amino acids. Germline V lookup: CDR1 SGHDN, CDR2 FVKESK. Trimming pared 1 base from V and 0 bases from J, leaving 4 bases between. DNA of the CDR3: TGTGCCAGCAGCCAAGGGAGCTCTGGGGCCAACGTCCTGACTTTC. Its translation: CASSQGSSGANVLTF.

This clone came up a few times. The CDR3 here is CASSQGLNYGYTF. The CDR3 DNA is TGCGCCAGCAGCCAGGGACTGAACTATGGCTACACCTTC. V usage is TRBV5-1 and J usage is TRBJ1-2; D may be TRBD1 (5 bases). From germline, CDR1 is SGHRS and CDR2 YFSETQ. This CDR3 has 13 amino acids. V lost 4 bases to trimming and J lost 2 bases, with 9 bases between them. The complete variable domain, with remaining parts taken from reference TRBV5-1 and TRBJ1-2, reads KAGVTQTPRYLIKTRGQQVTLSCSPISGHRSVSWYQQTPGQGLQFLFEYFSETQRNKGNFPGRFSGRQFSNSRSEMNVSTLELGDSALYLCASSQGLNYGYTFGSGTRLTVV.

This clone was recorded many times. The rearrangement joins TRBV28 to TRBJ2-7; D perhaps matches TRBD1 (5 bases). The CDR3 has 16 amino acids. CDR1 is MDHEN, CDR2 SYDVKM, per germline. V dropped 6 bases and J dropped 0 bases, with 18 bases sitting between them. The CDR3 here is CASRALGAKASYEQYF. CDR3 nucleotides: TGTGCCAGCAGAGCTTTAGGGGCCAAGGCCTCCTACGAGCAGTACTTC.

The chain employs TRBV7-9 and TRBJ2-5; D uncertain. CDR3 length: 12 amino acids. Germline CDR1 SEHNR, CDR2 FQNEAQ (reference sequence). Trimming pared 3 bases from V and 7 bases from J, leaving 9 bases between. The CDR3 coding sequence is TGTGCCAGCAGCTTGTCCGTTCGGACCCAGTACTTC. It translates to CASSLSVRTQYF.

The chain links TRBV5-4 to TRBJ2-3; 12 bases map to TRBD2. Germline V gene data show CDR1 as SGHNT and CDR2 as YYREEE (reference sequence). The CDR3 has 17 residues. V was pared by 4 bases and J by 6 bases, with 12 bases of the junction left unmatched. The CDR3 region is CASSPRLAGGITDTQYF. CDR3 nucleotides: TGTGCCAGCAGCCCTAGGCTAGCGGGGGGGATTACCGATACGCAGTATTTT. The complete variable domain, with remaining parts taken from reference TRBV5-4 and TRBJ2-3, reads ETGVTQSPTHLIKTRGQQVTLRCSSQSGHNTVSWYQQALGQGPQFIFQYYREEENGRGNFPPRFSGLQFPNYSSELNVNALELDDSALYLCASSPRLAGGITDTQYFGPGTRLTVL.

The chain recombines TRBV5-1 with TRBJ1-4; TRBD1 aligns across 7 bases. The trim removed 4 bases at V and 3 bases at J, leaving 6 bases unmatched. CDR3 size: 15 residues. The germline V gene has CDR1 SGHRS and CDR2 YFSETQ. CDR3 coding DNA: TGCGCCAGCAGCCAGCGGGGACAGCCTAATGAAAAACTGTTTTTT. It yields the protein CASSQRGQPNEKLFF.

V is TRBV19 and J is TRBJ1-2, with a tentative D call TRBD1 (5 bases). V dropped 1 base and J dropped 4 bases, with 10 bases sitting between them. The CDR3 spans 14 residues. CDR1 and CDR2 from the germline V gene are LNHDA and SQIVND (reference sequence). The CDR3 nucleotides read TGTGCCAGTAGTATAGGGGACGGCCTCTATGGCTACACCTTC. This codes for CASSIGDGLYGYTF.

In this sample, this clone turned up many times. CDR3 DNA sequence: TGTGCCTGGACCACCGGGACCGTGACCTACGAGCAGTACTTC. Translation gives CAWTTGTVTYEQYF. The chain recombines TRBV30 with TRBJ2-7; D tentatively reads TRBD1 or TRBD2 (5 bases each). V gave up 4 bases and J gave up 2 bases, with 15 bases separating them. The CDR3 has 14 residues. Germline V gives CDR1 GTSNPN, CDR2 SVGIG (reference sequence).